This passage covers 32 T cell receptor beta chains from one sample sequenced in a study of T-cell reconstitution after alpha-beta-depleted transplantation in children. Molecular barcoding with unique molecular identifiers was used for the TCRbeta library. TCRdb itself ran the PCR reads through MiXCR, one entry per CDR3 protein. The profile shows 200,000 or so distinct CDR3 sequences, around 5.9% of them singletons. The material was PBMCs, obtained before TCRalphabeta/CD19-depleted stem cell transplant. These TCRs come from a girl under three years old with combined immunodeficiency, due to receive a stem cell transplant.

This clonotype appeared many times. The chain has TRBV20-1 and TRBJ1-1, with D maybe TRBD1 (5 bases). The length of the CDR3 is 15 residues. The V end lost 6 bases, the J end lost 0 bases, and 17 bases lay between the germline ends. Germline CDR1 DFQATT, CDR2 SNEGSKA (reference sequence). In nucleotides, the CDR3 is TGCAGTGCCGGGGGGGGACGGACCATGAACACTGAAGCTTTCTTT. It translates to CSAGGGRTMNTEAFF.

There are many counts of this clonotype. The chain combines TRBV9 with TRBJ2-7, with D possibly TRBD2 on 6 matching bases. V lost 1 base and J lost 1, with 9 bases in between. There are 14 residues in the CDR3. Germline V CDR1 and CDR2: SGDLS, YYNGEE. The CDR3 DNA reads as TGTGCCAGCAGCGTAAGCGGGTGGTCCTACGAGCAGTACTTC. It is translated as CASSVSGWSYEQYF.

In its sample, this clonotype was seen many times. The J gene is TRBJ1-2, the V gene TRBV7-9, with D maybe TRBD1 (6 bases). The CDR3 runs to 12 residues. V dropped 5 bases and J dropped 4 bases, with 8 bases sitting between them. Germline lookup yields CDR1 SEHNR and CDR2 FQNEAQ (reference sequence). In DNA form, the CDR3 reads TGTGCCAGCAGCGGACAGTCCTATGGCTACACCTTC. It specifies CASSGQSYGYTF.

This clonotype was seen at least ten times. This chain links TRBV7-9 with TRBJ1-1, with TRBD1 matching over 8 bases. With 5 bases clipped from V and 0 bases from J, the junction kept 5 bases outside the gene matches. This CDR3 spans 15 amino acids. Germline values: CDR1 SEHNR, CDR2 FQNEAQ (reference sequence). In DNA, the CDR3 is TGTGCCAGCAGCCCGACAGGGGCCATGAACACTGAAGCTTTCTTT. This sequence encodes CASSPTGAMNTEAFF.

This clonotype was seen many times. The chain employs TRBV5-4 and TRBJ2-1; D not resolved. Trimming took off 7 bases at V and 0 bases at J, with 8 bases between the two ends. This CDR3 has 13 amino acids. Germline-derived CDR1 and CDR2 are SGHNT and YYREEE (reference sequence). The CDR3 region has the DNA TGTGCCAGCGGACCCGCCTCCTACAATGAGCAGTTCTTC. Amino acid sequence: CASGPASYNEQFF.

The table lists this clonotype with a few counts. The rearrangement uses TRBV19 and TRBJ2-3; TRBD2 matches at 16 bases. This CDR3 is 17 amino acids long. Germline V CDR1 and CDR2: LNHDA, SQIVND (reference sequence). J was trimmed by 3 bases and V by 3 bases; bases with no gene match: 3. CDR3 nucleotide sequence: TGTGCCAGTAGTATGGGACTAGCGGGAGGGCTTACAGATACGCAGTATTTT. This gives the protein CASSMGLAGGLTDTQYF. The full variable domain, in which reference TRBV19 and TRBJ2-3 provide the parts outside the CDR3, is DGGITQSPKYLFRKEGQNVTLSCEQNLNHDAMYWYRQDPGQGLRLIYYSQIVNDFQKGDIAEGYSVSREKKESFPLTVTSAQKNPTAFYLCASSMGLAGGLTDTQYFGPGTRLTVL.

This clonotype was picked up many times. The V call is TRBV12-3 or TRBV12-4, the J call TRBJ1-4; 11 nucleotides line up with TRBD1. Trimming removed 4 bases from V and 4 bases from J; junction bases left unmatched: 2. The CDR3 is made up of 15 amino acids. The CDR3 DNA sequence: TGTGCCAGCAGTTACGGGACAGGGGGTAATGAAAAACTGTTTTTT. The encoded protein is CASSYGTGGNEKLFF.

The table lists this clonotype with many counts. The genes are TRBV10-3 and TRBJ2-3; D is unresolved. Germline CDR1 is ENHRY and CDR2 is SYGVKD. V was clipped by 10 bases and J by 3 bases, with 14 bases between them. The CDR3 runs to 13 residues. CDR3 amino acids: CATNPTPTDTQYF. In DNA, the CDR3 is TGTGCCACCAATCCCACGCCAACAGATACGCAGTATTTT.

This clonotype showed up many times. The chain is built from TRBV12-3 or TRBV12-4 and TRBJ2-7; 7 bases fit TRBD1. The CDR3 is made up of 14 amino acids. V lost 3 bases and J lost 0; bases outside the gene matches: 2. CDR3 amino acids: CASSFTGVSYEQYF. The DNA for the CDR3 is TGTGCCAGCAGTTTTACAGGGGTCTCCTACGAGCAGTACTTC.

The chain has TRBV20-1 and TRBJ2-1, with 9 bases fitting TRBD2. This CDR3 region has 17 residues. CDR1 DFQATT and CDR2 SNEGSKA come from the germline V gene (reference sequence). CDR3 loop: CCFWGLAGSLTYNEQFF. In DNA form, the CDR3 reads TGCTGTTTCTGGGGCCTAGCGGGATCCTTAACGTACAATGAGCAGTTCTTC.

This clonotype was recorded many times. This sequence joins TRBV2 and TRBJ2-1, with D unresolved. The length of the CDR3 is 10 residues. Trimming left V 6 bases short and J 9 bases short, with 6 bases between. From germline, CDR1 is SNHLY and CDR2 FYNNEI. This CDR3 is CASRGFEQFF. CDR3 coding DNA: TGTGCCAGCAGGGGGTTTGAGCAGTTCTTC. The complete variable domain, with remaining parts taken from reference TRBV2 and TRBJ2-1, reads EPEVTQTPSHQVTQMGQEVILRCVPISNHLYFYWYRQILGQKVEFLVSFYNNEISEKSEIFDDQFSVERPDGSNFTLKIRSTKLEDSAMYFCASRGFEQFFGPGTRLTVL.

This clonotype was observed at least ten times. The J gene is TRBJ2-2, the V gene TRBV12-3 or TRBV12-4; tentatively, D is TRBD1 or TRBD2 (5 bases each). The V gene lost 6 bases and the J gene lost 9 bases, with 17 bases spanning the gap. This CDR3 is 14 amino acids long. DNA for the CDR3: TGTGCCAGCAGAACCGGGACGGCACGGTGGGAGCTGTTTTTT. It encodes CASRTGTARWELFF.

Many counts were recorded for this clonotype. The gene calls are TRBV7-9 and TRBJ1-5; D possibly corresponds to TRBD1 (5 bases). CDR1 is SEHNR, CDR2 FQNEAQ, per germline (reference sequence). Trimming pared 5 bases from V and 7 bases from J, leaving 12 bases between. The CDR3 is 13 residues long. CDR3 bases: TGTGCCAGCAGCGAGGGAAGGGGACAGCCCCAGCATTTT. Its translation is CASSEGRGQPQHF.

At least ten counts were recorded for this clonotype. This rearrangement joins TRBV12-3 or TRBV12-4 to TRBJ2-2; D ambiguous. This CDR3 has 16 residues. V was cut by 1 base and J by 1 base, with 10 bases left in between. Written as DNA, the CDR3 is TGTGCCAGCAGTTTAGACTACACTTTGAACACCGGGGAGCTGTTTTTT. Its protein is CASSLDYTLNTGELFF.

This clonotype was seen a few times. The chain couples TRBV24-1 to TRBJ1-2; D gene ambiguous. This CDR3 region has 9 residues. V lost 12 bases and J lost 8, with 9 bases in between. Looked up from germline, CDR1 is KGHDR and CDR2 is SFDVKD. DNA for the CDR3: TGTGCCGGCCCTCTCGGCTACACCTTC. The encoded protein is CAGPLGYTF.

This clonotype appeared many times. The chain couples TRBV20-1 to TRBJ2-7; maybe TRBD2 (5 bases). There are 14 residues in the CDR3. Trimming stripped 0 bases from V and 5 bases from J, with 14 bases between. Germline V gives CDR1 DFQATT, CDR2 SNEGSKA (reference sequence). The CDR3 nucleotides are TGCAGTGCTAGAGATTTGGACCGACTAAACGAGCAGTACTTC. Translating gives CSARDLDRLNEQYF.

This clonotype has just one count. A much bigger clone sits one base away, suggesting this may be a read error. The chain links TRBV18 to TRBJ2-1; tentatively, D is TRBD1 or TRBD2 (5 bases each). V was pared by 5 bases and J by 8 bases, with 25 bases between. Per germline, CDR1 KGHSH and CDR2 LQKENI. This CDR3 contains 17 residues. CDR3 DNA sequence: TGTGCCAGCTCATCATCGGGACCCAGATCACGGGTCGATGAGCAGTTCTTC. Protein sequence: CASSSSGPRSRVDEQFF.

The CDR3 spells CASSPGARGNQPQHF. As DNA, the CDR3 is TGTGCCAGCAGCCCGGGGGCAAGGGGCAATCAGCCCCAGCATTTT. This chain joins TRBV6-1 and TRBJ1-5; tentatively, D is TRBD1 (6 bases). V was trimmed by 6 bases and J by 2 bases, leaving 14 bases between them. This CDR3 contains 15 residues. Germline loops: CDR1 MNHNS, CDR2 SASEGT.

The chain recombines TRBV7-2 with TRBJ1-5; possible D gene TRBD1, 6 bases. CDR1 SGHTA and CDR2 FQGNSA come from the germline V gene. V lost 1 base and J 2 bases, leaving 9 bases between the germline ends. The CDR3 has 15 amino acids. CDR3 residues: CASSLVGGGNQPQHF. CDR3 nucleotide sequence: TGTGCCAGCAGCTTAGTTGGGGGCGGCAATCAGCCCCAGCATTTT.

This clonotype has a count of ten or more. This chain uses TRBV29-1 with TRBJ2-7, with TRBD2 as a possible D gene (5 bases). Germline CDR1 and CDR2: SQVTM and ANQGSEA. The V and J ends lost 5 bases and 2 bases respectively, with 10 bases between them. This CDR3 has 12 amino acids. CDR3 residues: CSVRAGTYEQYF. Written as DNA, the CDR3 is TGCAGCGTTCGTGCCGGGACCTACGAGCAGTACTTC.

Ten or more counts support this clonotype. The CDR3 region is CSVENKDTQYF. The CDR3 nucleotides are TGCAGCGTTGAGAACAAAGATACGCAGTATTTT. V and J are TRBV29-1 and TRBJ2-3; D gene ambiguous. The CDR3 consists of 11 residues. Per the germline V gene, CDR1 is SQVTM and CDR2 is ANQGSEA. V was cut by 3 bases and J by 5 bases, with 6 bases left in between.

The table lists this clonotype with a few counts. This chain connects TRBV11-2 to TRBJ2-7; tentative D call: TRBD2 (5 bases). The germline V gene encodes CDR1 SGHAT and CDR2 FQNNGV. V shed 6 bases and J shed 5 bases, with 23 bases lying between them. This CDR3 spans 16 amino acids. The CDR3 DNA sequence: TGTGCCAGCAGACCCCCCGGCAGCTTTTACGGGGACGAGCAGTACTTC. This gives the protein CASRPPGSFYGDEQYF.

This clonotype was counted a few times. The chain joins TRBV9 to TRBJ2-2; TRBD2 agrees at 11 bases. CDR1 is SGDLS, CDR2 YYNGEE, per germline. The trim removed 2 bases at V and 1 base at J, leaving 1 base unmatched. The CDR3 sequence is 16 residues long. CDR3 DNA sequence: TGTGCCAGCAGCGTGGGACTAGCGGAGAACACCGGGGAGCTGTTTTTT. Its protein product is CASSVGLAENTGELFF.

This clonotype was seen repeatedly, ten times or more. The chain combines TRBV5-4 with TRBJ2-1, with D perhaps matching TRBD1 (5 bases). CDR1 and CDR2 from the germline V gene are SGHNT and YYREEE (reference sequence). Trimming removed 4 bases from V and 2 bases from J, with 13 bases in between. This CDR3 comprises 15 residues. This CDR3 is CASSPDTLPYNEQFF. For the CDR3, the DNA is TGTGCCAGCAGCCCGGACACTCTCCCCTACAATGAGCAGTTCTTC. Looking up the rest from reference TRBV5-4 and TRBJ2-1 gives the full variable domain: ETGVTQSPTHLIKTRGQQVTLRCSSQSGHNTVSWYQQALGQGPQFIFQYYREEENGRGNFPPRFSGLQFPNYSSELNVNALELDDSALYLCASSPDTLPYNEQFFGPGTRLTVL.

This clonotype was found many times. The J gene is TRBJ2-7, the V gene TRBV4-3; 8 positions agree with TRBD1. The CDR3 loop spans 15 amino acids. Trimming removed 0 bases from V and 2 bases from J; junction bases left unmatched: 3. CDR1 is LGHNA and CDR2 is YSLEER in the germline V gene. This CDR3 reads CASSQDARGPYEQYF. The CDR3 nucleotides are TGCGCCAGCAGCCAAGATGCCAGGGGGCCCTACGAGCAGTACTTC.

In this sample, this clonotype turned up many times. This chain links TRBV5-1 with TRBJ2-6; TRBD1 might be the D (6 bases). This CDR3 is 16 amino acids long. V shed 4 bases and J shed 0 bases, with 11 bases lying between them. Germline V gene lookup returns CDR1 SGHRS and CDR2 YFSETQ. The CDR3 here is CASSNDRFSGANVLTF. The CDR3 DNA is TGCGCCAGCAGCAACGACAGGTTCTCTGGGGCCAACGTCCTGACTTTC.

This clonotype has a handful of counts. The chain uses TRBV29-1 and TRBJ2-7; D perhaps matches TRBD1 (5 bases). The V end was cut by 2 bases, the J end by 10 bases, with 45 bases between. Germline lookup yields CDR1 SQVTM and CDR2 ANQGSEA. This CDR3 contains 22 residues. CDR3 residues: CSVETSNTNLHVRAGQRNSQYF. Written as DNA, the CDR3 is TGCAGCGTTGAAACCTCAAATACGAATCTCCACGTACGGGCAGGGCAAAGAAACTCCCAGTACTTC.

The CDR3, as DNA: TGTGCCACCAGCAGGGACGTGAGGGCAGATACGCAGTATTTT. This encodes CATSRDVRADTQYF. The chain uses TRBV15 and TRBJ2-3; D is possibly TRBD2 (5 bases). The CDR3 sequence is 14 residues long. From germline, CDR1 is LNHNV and CDR2 YYDKDF (reference sequence). The ends were cut back, 3 bases at V and 4 bases at J, with 11 bases in the middle.

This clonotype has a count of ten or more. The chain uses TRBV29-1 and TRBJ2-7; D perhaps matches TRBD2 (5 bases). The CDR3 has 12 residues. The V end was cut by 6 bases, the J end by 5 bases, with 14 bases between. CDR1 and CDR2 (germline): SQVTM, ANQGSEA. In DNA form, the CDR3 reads TGCAGCGTCGCCGGGAACTTTCACGAGCAGTACTTC. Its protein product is CSVAGNFHEQYF.

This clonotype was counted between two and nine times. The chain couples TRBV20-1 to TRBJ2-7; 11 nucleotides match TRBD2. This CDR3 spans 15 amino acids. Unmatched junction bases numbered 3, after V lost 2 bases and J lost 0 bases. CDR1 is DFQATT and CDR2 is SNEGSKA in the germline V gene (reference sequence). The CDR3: CSARQLAGASYEQYF. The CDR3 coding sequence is TGCAGTGCTAGACAACTAGCGGGGGCCTCCTACGAGCAGTACTTC.

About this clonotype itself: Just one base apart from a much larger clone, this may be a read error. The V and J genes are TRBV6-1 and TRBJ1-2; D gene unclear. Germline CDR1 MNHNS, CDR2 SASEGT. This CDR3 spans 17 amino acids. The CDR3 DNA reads TGTGCCAGCAGCCTACTAACAAACCCACTCCTTAACTTTGGCTACACCTTC. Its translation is CASSLLTNPLLNFGYTF.

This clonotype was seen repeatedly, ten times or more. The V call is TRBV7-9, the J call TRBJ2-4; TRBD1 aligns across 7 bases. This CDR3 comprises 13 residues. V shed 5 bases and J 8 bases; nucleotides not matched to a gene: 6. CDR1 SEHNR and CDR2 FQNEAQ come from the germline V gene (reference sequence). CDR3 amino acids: CASSERGGHIQYF. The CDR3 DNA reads TGTGCCAGCAGCGAAAGAGGGGGCCACATTCAGTACTTC.